This TCR beta chain comes out of a study of blood T cell repertoires in COVID-19. Overall study: Acute and convalescent COVID-19 samples came from the United States, Italy and Spain. From T cells, B-cell-depleted T cells, or PBMCs came the material, which was cDNA or gDNA.

In the authors' methods: Nucleated cell number was recorded as an estimate derived from reference gene primer amplification. Method: immunoSEQ multiplex PCR; TCRdb's copy keeps in-frame clones and lacks some. The V and J calls and clone size come from that table; D and trimming were worked out from the DNA. The data show 250,000 to 300,000 clones, with approximately 81% seen just once and around 3% held by the top ten. V was shortened by 2 bases and J by 2 bases, with 16 bases between the two germline ends. CDR3 length: 16 residues. CDR1 MNHEY and CDR2 SMNVEV come from the germline V gene (reference sequence).

This chain links TRBV27 with TRBJ2-7; a weak D match, TRBD2 (5 bases). This clonotype was obtained from a woman in her sixties or seventies with active or convalescent COVID-19. The sequenced sample was peripheral blood. This CDR3 is CASSLVLGVQTYEQYF. Here the CDR3 DNA reads TGTGCCAGCAGTTTAGTCCTCGGGGTCCAAACCTACGAGCAGTACTTC.